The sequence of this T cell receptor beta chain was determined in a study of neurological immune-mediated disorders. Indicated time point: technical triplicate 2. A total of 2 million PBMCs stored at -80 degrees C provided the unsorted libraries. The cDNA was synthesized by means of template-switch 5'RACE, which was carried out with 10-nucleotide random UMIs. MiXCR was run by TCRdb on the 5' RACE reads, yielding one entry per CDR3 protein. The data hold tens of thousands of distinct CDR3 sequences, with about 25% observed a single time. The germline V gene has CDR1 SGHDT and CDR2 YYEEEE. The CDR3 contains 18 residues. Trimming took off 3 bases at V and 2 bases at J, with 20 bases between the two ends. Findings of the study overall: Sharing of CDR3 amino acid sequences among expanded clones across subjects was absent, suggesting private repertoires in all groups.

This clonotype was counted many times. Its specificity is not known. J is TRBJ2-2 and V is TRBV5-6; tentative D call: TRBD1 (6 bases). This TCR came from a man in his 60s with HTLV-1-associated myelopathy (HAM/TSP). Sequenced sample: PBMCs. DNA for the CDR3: TGTGCCAGCAGCTACGAAACAATGACAGGCGGAAACACCGGGGAGCTGTTTTTT. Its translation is CASSYETMTGGNTGELFF.